This T cell receptor (beta chain) was recorded in a study of cytomegalovirus exposure and HLA in healthy donors. The CDR3 loop spans 17 amino acids. The ends lost 0 bases at V and 5 bases at J; junction bases unmatched: 10. Per germline, CDR1 SGDLS and CDR2 YYNGEE. PCR primers comprised 60 Vbeta and 13 Jbeta primers. The assay was immunoSEQ multiplex PCR, and TCRdb's table has in-frame clones only and misses some. The sample gives some 120,000 clones, less than 85% of which show up once; 1.2% is in the top ten. The chain has TRBV9 and TRBJ2-5; 10 nucleotides match TRBD2. Sequencing was performed on PBMCs. The source of this sequence is a female donor in good health and CMV-seronegative. The CDR3 DNA follows: TGTGCCAGCAGCGTAGCTACCAGCGGGAGGGCCCGGGAGACCCAGTACTTC. The encoded protein is CASSVATSGRARETQYF.